This T cell receptor beta chain comes out of a study of control samples from healthy donors and cancer patients (dated by TCRdb to about 2020). Library preparation was by the immunoSEQ multiplex PCR assay. TCRdb holds this immuneACCESS table with in-frame rearrangements only. Some clones are missing; in checked studies, unresolved V genes explain under half, and the rest has no known cause. This sample lists around 77,000 clones; over 80% were detected once. The top ten hold over 4.5% of the sample. As to this clone: The antigen this receptor binds is unknown. Base qualities are not at hand, and no much larger clone is one base apart.

Ends trimmed: V by 5 bases, J by 8 bases; bases unmatched to a gene: 4. Including the terminal cysteine and phenylalanine, the CDR3 comprises 13 residues. Only the CDR3 DNA stays, 39 bases, in frame from base 1. Looking up the germline V gene (reference sequence) yields CDR1 LGHDT and CDR2 YNNKEL. Sequenced: blood. The V and J genes are TRBV3-1 (or the pseudogene TRBV3-2) and TRBJ1-2; TRBD1 matches 11 bases in the middle. This receptor was obtained from an older woman in good health. For the CDR3, the sequence is CASSEDRGRGYTF. In nucleotides, the sequence is TGTGCCAGCAGCGAGGACAGGGGGCGAGGCTACACCTTC.